These 5 T cell receptor beta chains share one sample of origin, sequenced in a study of T cell responses to AZD1222 COVID-19 vaccine. Produced via immunoSEQ multiplex PCR; TCRdb's table is partial and in-frame only. Among some 170,000 clones listed, roughly nine tenths were seen once. The specimen comprised peripheral blood, sampled on day 0 of AZD1222 vaccination. The receptors derive from an adult in good health.

The V and J genes are TRBV18 and TRBJ2-3; 9 bases fit TRBD1. CDR1 and CDR2 from the germline V gene are KGHSH and LQKENI. The CDR3 contains 15 residues. V trimming: 5 bases; J trimming: 3 bases; junction bases outside the gene matches: 6. CDR3 residues: CASSRGTGNTDTQYF. Here the CDR3 DNA reads TGTGCCAGCTCAAGGGGGACAGGGAATACAGATACGCAGTATTTT.

This chain uses TRBV6-1 with TRBJ2-3, with 9 bases that match TRBD1. V lost 4 bases and J lost 6; bases outside the gene matches: 14. Germline-derived CDR1 and CDR2 are MNHNS and SASEGT. This CDR3 is built from 17 residues. CDR3 residues: CASSARDRGNSPDTQYF. The CDR3 bases are TGTGCCAGCAGTGCTCGCGACAGGGGGAATTCTCCGGATACGCAGTATTTT.

The genes are TRBV5-1 and TRBJ1-6, with TRBD1 matching over 8 bases. V was clipped by 4 bases and J by 9 bases; unmatched bases: 15. The CDR3 sequence is 17 residues long. Looked up from germline, CDR1 is SGHRS and CDR2 is YFSETQ. CDR3 nucleotide sequence: TGCGCCAGCAGCCAGTCCGACCGAACAGGGGGTGTTTCACCCCTCCACTTT. Translated, it gives CASSQSDRTGGVSPLHF.

The chain uses TRBV7-9 and TRBJ2-1, with TRBD1 identical over 10 bases. After removal of 5 bases from V and 4 bases from J, the junction contained 11 bases not matched to a gene. CDR1 is SEHNR, CDR2 FQNEAQ, per germline (reference sequence). This CDR3 contains 17 residues. The CDR3 DNA reads TGTGCCAGCAGCCGCGGGGTGGGGACAGGGGAATACAATGAGCAGTTCTTC. Its protein product is CASSRGVGTGEYNEQFF.

The chain carries TRBV6-2 or TRBV6-3 and TRBJ2-7; D gene ambiguous. CDR1 is MNHEY and CDR2 is SVGEGT in the germline V gene. The CDR3 sequence is 16 residues long. The V gene lost 3 bases and the J gene lost 6 bases, with 21 bases spanning the gap. The CDR3 sequence is CASSYPSAKHEVEQYF. The CDR3 region has the DNA TGTGCCAGCAGTTATCCCTCGGCAAAGCATGAAGTCGAGCAGTACTTC.